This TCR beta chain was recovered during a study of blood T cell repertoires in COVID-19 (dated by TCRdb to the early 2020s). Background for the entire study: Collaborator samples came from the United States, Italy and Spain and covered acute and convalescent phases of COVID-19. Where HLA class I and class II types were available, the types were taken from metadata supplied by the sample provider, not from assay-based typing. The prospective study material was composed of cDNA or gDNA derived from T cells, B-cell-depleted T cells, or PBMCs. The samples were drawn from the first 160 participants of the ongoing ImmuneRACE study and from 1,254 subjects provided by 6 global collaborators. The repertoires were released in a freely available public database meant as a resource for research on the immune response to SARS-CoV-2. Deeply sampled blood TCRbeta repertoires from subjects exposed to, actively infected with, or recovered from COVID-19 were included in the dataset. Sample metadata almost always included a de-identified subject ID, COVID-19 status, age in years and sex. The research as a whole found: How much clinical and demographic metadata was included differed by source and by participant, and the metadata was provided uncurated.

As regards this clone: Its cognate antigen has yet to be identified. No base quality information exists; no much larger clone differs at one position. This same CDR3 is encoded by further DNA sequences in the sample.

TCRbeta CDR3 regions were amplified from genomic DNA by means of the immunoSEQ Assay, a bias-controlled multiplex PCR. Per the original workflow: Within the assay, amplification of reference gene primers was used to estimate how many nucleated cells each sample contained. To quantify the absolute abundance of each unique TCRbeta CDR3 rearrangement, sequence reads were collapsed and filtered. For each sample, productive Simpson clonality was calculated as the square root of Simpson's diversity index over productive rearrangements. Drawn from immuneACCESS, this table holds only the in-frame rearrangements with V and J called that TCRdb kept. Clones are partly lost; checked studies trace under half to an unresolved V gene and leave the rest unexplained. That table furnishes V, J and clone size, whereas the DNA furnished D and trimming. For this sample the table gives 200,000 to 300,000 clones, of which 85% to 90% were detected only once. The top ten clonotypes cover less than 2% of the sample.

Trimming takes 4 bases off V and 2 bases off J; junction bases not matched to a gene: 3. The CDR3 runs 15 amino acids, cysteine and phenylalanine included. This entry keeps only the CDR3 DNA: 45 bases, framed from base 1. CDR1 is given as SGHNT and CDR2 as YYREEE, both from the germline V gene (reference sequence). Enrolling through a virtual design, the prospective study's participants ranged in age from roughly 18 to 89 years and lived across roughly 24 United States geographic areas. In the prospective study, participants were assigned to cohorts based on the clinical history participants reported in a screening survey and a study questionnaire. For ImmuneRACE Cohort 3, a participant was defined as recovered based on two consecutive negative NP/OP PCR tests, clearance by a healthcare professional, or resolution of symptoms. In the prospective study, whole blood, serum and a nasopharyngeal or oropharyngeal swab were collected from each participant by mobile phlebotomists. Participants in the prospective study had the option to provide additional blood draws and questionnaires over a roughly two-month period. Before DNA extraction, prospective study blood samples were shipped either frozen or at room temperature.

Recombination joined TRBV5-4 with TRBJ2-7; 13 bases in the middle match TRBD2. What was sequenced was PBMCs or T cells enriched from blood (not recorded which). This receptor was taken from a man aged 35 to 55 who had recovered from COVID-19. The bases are TGTGCCAGCAGCCCAGGACTAGCGGGAGCCTACGAGCAGTACTTC. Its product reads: CASSPGLAGAYEQYF.